The next 9 T cell receptor delta chains were all read from a single sample in a study of γδ T cells in repeated Plasmodium falciparum infection. Bulk repertoires came from Vgamma9/Vdelta2+ or Vdelta2-negative gammadelta T cells flow-sorted from PBMC. TCRdb reapplied CATT to the multiplex PCR reads. The sample consists of 50,000 to 55,000 delta-chain clones, roughly 2% of them appearing once. The sample consisted of gamma-delta T cells from blood. Receptor source: a pool of human donors (malaria-infected and uninfected, not separated).

This clone was detected many times. TCRdb shows a much larger clone's protein in place of this DNA's translation, and the two differ at residue 12, likely through a read error; the protein shown is translated from the DNA. This chain connects TRDV3 to TRDJ1; TRDD3 agrees at 11 bases. Trimming removed 4 bases from V and 1 base from J; junction bases left unmatched: 17. CDR3 length: 18 residues. Germline V lookup: CDR1 TVYSNPD, CDR2 GDNSRS (reference sequence). The CDR3 bases are TGTGCCTCTTATTGCCTGGGGGATACTGTTTGGTGCACCGATAAACTCATCTTT. Protein product: CASYCLGDTVWCTDKLIF.

This clone has just a few counts. For this DNA, TCRdb reports the protein of a much larger clone, which diverges at residue 12, most likely from a read error; the protein presented here is translated directly from the DNA. This rearrangement joins TRDV3 to TRDJ1, with 11 positions matching TRDD3. Here the J gene came from matching the DNA to germline, since TCRdb omits it. The CDR3 extends over 19 amino acids. V lost 3 bases to trimming and J lost 5 bases; unmatched junction nucleotides: 23. Germline CDR1 TVYSNPD, CDR2 GDNSRS (reference sequence). CDR3 in amino acids: CALGPPTYWGIWGPDKLIF. The CDR3 DNA follows: TGTGCCTTGGGCCCTCCTACGTACTGGGGGATATGGGGACCAGATAAACTCATCTTT.

Ten or more counts support this clone. A far larger clone lies a single base away; this is likely a read error. Other DNA sequences in this sample translate to the same CDR3. The V gene is TRDV1, the J gene TRDJ1; TRDD3 aligns across 13 bases. The CDR3 runs to 23 residues. Germline CDR1 and CDR2: TSWWSYY and QGS. The CDR3 protein is CALGDPTPSRTGGYAGYTDKLIF. The CDR3 nucleotides read TGCGCTCTTGGGGACCCGACCCCATCCCGTACTGGGGGATACGCGGGGTACACCGATAAACTCATCTTT.

At least ten counts were recorded for this clone. The protein TCRdb lists belongs to a much larger clone and differs from this DNA's translation at residue 5, which points to a read error; the protein shown is made from the DNA. The chain joins TRDV1 to TRDJ1, with D unclear. Since TCRdb gives no J gene, matching the DNA to germline was used here to assign it. V dropped 5 bases and J dropped 0 bases, with 25 bases sitting between them. Germline CDR1 and CDR2: TSWWSYY and QGS. The CDR3 is 19 amino acids. CDR3 amino acids: CALGPRPLLLMVYTDKLIF. The CDR3 nucleotides read TGTGCTCTTGGGCCGCGGCCTCTCCTGTTAATGGTGTACACCGATAAACTCATCTTT.

This clone turned up a few times. A single base is all that separates this from a far larger clone, so a read error is likely. In the same sample, other DNA sequences code for this CDR3. This chain uses TRDV2 with TRDJ1; a possible D gene is TRDD3 (5 bases). No J segment appears in TCRdb, so it was assigned here by matching the sequence to germline. V was clipped by 2 bases and J by 0 bases, with 21 bases between them. The CDR3 is 18 residues long. The germline CDR1 and CDR2 sequences are GEAIGNYY and EKD. Written as DNA, the CDR3 is TGTGCCTGTGACAGCCTCGGGGACGGACCTAAATACACCGATAAACTCATCTTT. It is translated as CACDSLGDGPKYTDKLIF.

About this clone itself: A single base is all that separates this from a far larger clone, so a read error is likely. The same CDR3 can be traced to other DNA sequences in this sample. The DNA for the CDR3 is TGTGCCTGTGACGCCCTTACTGGGGGCTCCGGAGGACTCATCTTT. The encoded protein is CACDALTGGSGGLIF. The V call is TRDV2, the J call TRDJ1; TRDD3 aligns across 8 bases. No J gene was available from TCRdb, and it was assigned here by a germline match of the DNA. CDR3 length: 15 amino acids. CDR1 is GEAIGNYY and CDR2 is EKD in the germline V gene. Losses at the gene ends were 3 bases for V and 10 bases for J; bases not matched to a gene: 15.

A word on this clone: The likely explanation is a read error, given a far larger clone one base away. This same CDR3 is encoded by further DNA sequences in the sample. The chain couples TRDV3 to TRDJ1, with 7 nucleotides matching TRDD2. TCRdb records no J gene; here it was assigned by comparing the DNA to germline. Germline values: CDR1 TVYSNPD, CDR2 GDNSRS (reference sequence). Trimming removed 2 bases from V and 0 bases from J; junction bases left unmatched: 33. The CDR3 runs to 23 residues. The CDR3 DNA sequence: TGTGCCTTTCCCATTCCTACGATCTCGGCGAAGCATAGGTACCGCATGTACACCGATAAACTCATCTTT. This gives the protein CAFPIPTISAKHRYRMYTDKLIF.

Ten or more counts support this clone. TCRdb pairs this DNA with a much larger clone's protein that differs at residue 5, likely a read error; the protein shown was translated from the DNA. This sequence joins TRDV2 and TRDJ1; TRDD3 agrees at 9 bases. No J segment appears in TCRdb, so it was assigned here by matching the sequence to germline. This CDR3 spans 18 amino acids. Trimming took 3 bases from V and 0 from J; bases not matched to a gene: 13. Germline loops: CDR1 GEAIGNYY, CDR2 EKD. CDR3 sequence (DNA): TGTGCCTGTGACGCCGGAGTAGGGGGATACTTCTACACCGATAAACTCATCTTT. Protein sequence: CACDAGVGGYFYTDKLIF.

With regard to this clone: This DNA translates differently at residue 15 from the TCRdb protein, which is that of a much larger clone; a read error is likely, and the protein shown is the DNA's own translation. The chain couples TRDV3 to TRDJ1; 11 positions match TRDD3. TCRdb does not report a J gene; here it was assigned by matching the DNA to germline references. CDR1 and CDR2 (germline): TVYSNPD, GDNSRS (reference sequence). Trimming cost V 4 bases and J 1 base; bases outside gene matches: 26. This CDR3 is 21 amino acids long. CDR3 in DNA: TGTGCCTGGGGGGGTCTTACCATACTGGGGGATAAGGGTGCGGGCACCGATAAACTCATCTTT. Its translation is CAWGGLTILGDKGAGTDKLIF. Together with reference TRDV3 and TRDJ1, the CDR3 gives the full variable domain: CDKVTQSSPDQTVASGSEVVLLCTYDTVYSNPDLFWYRIRPDYSFQFVFYGDNSRSEGADFTQGRFSVKHILTQKAFHLVISPVRTEDSATYYCAWGGLTILGDKGAGTDKLIFGKGTRVTVEP.